The 18 T cell receptor beta chains listed next were all sequenced from one sample in a study of CD8 T cells in ankylosing spondylitis. From the 5' RACE reads, TCRdb called clonotypes with MiXCR, one entry per CDR3 protein. The data contain roughly 190,000 distinct CDR3 sequences, more than 10% of them singletons. The sequencing input was blood, either unsorted or a sorted T cell fraction (not recorded which). The receptors derive from a male donor with ankylosing spondylitis or in good health (not recorded which).

The chain employs TRBV6-5 and TRBJ2-1, with 9 positions matching TRBD1. From germline, CDR1 is MNHEY and CDR2 SVGAGI. J lost 7 bases, V lost 5 bases, and 0 bases had no gene match. The CDR3 totals 12 residues. CDR3 sequence (DNA): TGTGCCAGCAGTGGACAGGGGAATGAGCAGTTCTTC. Translated: CASSGQGNEQFF.

This clonotype was detected a few times. CDR3 in DNA: TGTGCCAGCAGCTTAGAAGGTACATTGGGGTCCTACGAGCAGTACTTC. This gives the protein CASSLEGTLGSYEQYF. The chain uses TRBV7-2 and TRBJ2-7; D gene uncertain. V was cut by 1 base and J by 1 base, with 14 bases left in between. The CDR3 loop spans 16 amino acids. Germline V gene sequence: CDR1 SGHTA, CDR2 FQGNSA. The full variable domain, rest sourced from reference TRBV7-2 and TRBJ2-7, is GAGVSQSPSNKVTEKGKDVELRCDPISGHTALYWYRQSLGQGLEFLIYFQGNSAPDKSGLPSDRFSAERTGGSVSTLTIQRTQQEDSAVYLCASSLEGTLGSYEQYFGPGTRLTVT.

The chain links TRBV19 to TRBJ1-1, with D tentatively TRBD1 (6 bases). The CDR3 contains 14 residues. Looked up from germline, CDR1 is LNHDA and CDR2 is SQIVND (reference sequence). The V gene lost 5 bases and the J gene lost 5 bases, with 15 bases spanning the gap. The CDR3 DNA follows: TGTGCCAGTAGTTCCCTCGGGGGGGCGACTGAAGCTTTCTTT. Its protein product is CASSSLGGATEAFF.

The DNA for the CDR3 is TGTGCCAGCAGCCAAAGAGGCAATTTTCTTTTTAATTCACCCCTCCACTTT. The encoded protein is CASSQRGNFLFNSPLHF. The genes are TRBV14 and TRBJ1-6, with D hard to call. This CDR3 has 17 amino acids. Germline-derived CDR1 and CDR2 are SGHDN and FVKESK. Trimming removed 2 bases from V and 6 bases from J, with 17 bases in between.

This clonotype is judged medium-sized (0.01 to 0.1%). V and J are TRBV15 and TRBJ2-7, with 8 positions matching TRBD2. Germline assignment: CDR1 LNHNV and CDR2 YYDKDF (reference sequence). The CDR3 is made up of 15 amino acids. The ends lost 0 bases at V and 2 bases at J; junction bases unmatched: 3. The CDR3 protein is CATSRETSGPYEQYF. In nucleotides, the CDR3 is TGTGCCACCAGCAGAGAAACTAGCGGTCCCTACGAGCAGTACTTC.

This clonotype was observed a few times. DNA of the CDR3: TGTGCCAGCAGTCCTCGGGGCGAGCAGTACTTC. Translated, it gives CASSPRGEQYF. The chain uses TRBV7-9 and TRBJ2-7; perhaps TRBD2 as D (5 bases). The CDR3 loop spans 11 amino acids. Trimming cost V 6 bases and J 6 bases, with 9 bases left between them. Germline CDR1 and CDR2: SEHNR and FQNEAQ (reference sequence).

V gene TRBV11-1 combines with J gene TRBJ2-2, with 10 bases fitting TRBD2. Germline assignment: CDR1 SGHAT and CDR2 FQDESV (reference sequence). With 5 bases clipped from V and 0 bases from J, the junction kept 12 bases outside the gene matches. CDR3 size: 19 residues. As DNA, the CDR3 is TGTGCCAGCAGCCGCCCATTAGATACTAGCGGGGCGAACACCGGGGAGCTGTTTTTT. It translates to CASSRPLDTSGANTGELFF. Looking up the rest from reference TRBV11-1 and TRBJ2-2 gives the full variable domain: EAEVAQSPRYKITEKSQAVAFWCDPISGHATLYWYRQILGQGPELLVQFQDESVVDDSQLPKDRFSAERLKGVDSTLKIQPAELGDSAMYLCASSRPLDTSGANTGELFFGEGSRLTVL.

This clonotype was recorded at least ten times. This chain connects TRBV3-1 to TRBJ2-7; tentative D call: TRBD2 (6 bases). The CDR3 is made up of 15 amino acids. The germline V gene encodes CDR1 LGHDT and CDR2 YNNKEL (reference sequence). V was trimmed by 4 bases and J by 3 bases, leaving 16 bases between them. CDR3 region: CASSLSPGVYYEQYF. CDR3 nucleotides: TGTGCCAGCAGCCTTTCCCCGGGAGTATACTACGAGCAGTACTTC.

This clonotype was picked up a small number of times. The V gene is TRBV5-6, the J gene TRBJ2-1; no clear D. V was trimmed by 3 bases and J by 12 bases, leaving 13 bases between them. Germline V lookup: CDR1 SGHDT, CDR2 YYEEEE. The CDR3 sequence is 12 residues long. CDR3 in DNA: TGTGCCAGCAGCTCTCTTCAGTACCTGCAGTTCTTC. Amino acid sequence: CASSSLQYLQFF.

This clonotype came up a few times. The chain employs TRBV7-9 and TRBJ2-7; maybe TRBD2 (7 bases). CDR1 SEHNR and CDR2 FQNEAQ come from the germline V gene (reference sequence). The CDR3 runs to 14 residues. Trimming pared 2 bases from V and 5 bases from J, leaving 13 bases between. The CDR3 is CASSLLGGQHEQYF. The CDR3 region has the DNA TGTGCCAGCAGCTTATTGGGGGGGCAACACGAGCAGTACTTC.

V usage is TRBV6-2 or TRBV6-3 and J usage is TRBJ2-7, with TRBD2 matching 9 bases. The ends lost 3 bases at V and 4 bases at J; junction bases unmatched: 13. The CDR3 runs 17 residues. Germline V lookup: CDR1 MNHEY, CDR2 SVGEGT. The CDR3 spells CASSYLLPASGKYEQYF. Written as DNA, the CDR3 is TGTGCCAGCAGTTATCTCCTTCCGGCTAGCGGGAAATACGAGCAGTACTTC.

The chain carries TRBV20-1 and TRBJ2-7; D gene unclear. The length of the CDR3 is 13 residues. Trimming shortened V by 5 bases and J by 4 bases, and 15 bases separated the two germline ends. CDR1 DFQATT and CDR2 SNEGSKA come from the germline V gene (reference sequence). CDR3 nucleotides: TGCAGTGCTTCCCCCATCGCCGAATACGAGCAGTACTTC. Protein: CSASPIAEYEQYF.

This clonotype has just a few counts. This chain connects TRBV4-1 to TRBJ2-1, with 12 bases matching TRBD1. The CDR3 has 15 residues. From germline, CDR1 is MGHRA and CDR2 YSYEKL. Trimming removed 4 bases from V and 8 bases from J; junction bases left unmatched: 6. The CDR3 DNA follows: TGCGCCAGCAGCCTCGGGACAGGGGGCGGGTATGAGCAGTTCTTC. Translated, it gives CASSLGTGGGYEQFF.

This clonotype was seen only a few times. The J gene is TRBJ2-3, the V gene TRBV7-9; tentative D call: TRBD2 (5 bases). The V gene lost 5 bases and the J gene lost 3 bases, with 15 bases spanning the gap. Germline loops: CDR1 SEHNR, CDR2 FQNEAQ (reference sequence). This CDR3 has 15 amino acids. The CDR3 coding sequence is TGTGCCAGCAGCCCCCTCCTCGGGGAGACAGATACGCAGTATTTT. Translated, it gives CASSPLLGETDTQYF.

The sample holds a few counts of this clonotype. The chain uses TRBV5-1 and TRBJ2-7; 7 nucleotides agree with TRBD1. Trimming cost V 4 bases and J 4 bases; bases outside gene matches: 11. Germline V gene data show CDR1 as SGHRS and CDR2 as YFSETQ. This CDR3 has 15 residues. The CDR3: CASSTGDRKMYEQYF. CDR3 nucleotides: TGCGCCAGCAGCACCGGGGACAGAAAAATGTACGAGCAGTACTTC.

This clonotype was seen only a few times. The chain employs TRBV20-1 and TRBJ2-7; 9 positions match TRBD1. Per germline, CDR1 DFQATT and CDR2 SNEGSKA (reference sequence). J lost 6 bases, V lost 6 bases, and 12 bases had no gene match. This CDR3 comprises 14 residues. The CDR3 nucleotides read TGCAGTGCGTGGGACAGGGATAAAGGGAGCGAGCAGTACTTC. It is translated as CSAWDRDKGSEQYF.

This clonotype has a single count. The V gene is TRBV6-1, the J gene TRBJ2-3, with TRBD1 matching 8 bases. With V trimmed by 6 bases and J by 2 bases, 7 bases remained unmatched. Per the germline V gene, CDR1 is MNHNS and CDR2 is SASEGT. There are 15 residues in the CDR3. Here the CDR3 DNA reads TGTGCCAGCAGAGAGAGGACAGGGACCACAGATACGCAGTATTTT. It is translated as CASRERTGTTDTQYF.

The rearrangement joins TRBV9 to TRBJ2-7; D call uncertain. Germline-derived CDR1 and CDR2 are SGDLS and YYNGEE. Trimming removed 1 base at V and 0 bases at J, with 5 bases between. CDR3 size: 13 residues. CDR3 DNA: TGTGCCAGCAGCGTAACATCCTCCTACGAGCAGTACTTC. Protein sequence: CASSVTSSYEQYF.